The 14 T cell receptor beta chains reported below all come from one sample, sequenced in a study of graft-versus-host responses after intestinal transplantation. The method was immunoSEQ multiplex PCR; TCRdb's version includes in-frame clones alone and lacks a portion of them. This sample has roughly 75,000 clones; about nine tenths occur once, and the top ten carry less than 0.1%. These receptors' targets are unknown. Sequenced material: unstimulated CD4+ T cells sorted from spleen or lymph node cells, taken before intestinal transplant. These TCRs come from a human donor who received an intestinal transplant.

V and J are TRBV7-2 and TRBJ2-3, with TRBD2 as a possible D gene (6 bases). The CDR3 length is 11 residues. Germline CDR1 is SGHTA and CDR2 is FQGNSA. V was clipped by 7 bases and J by 8 bases, with 10 bases between them. CDR3 region: CASTPGSTQYF. As DNA, the CDR3 is TGTGCCAGCACCCCCGGGAGTACGCAGTATTTT.

V usage is TRBV5-1 and J usage is TRBJ2-7; D might be TRBD1 (6 bases). Trimming took 1 base from V and 2 from J, leaving 13 bases between them. Germline-derived CDR1 and CDR2 are SGHRS and YFSETQ. The CDR3 extends over 15 amino acids. As DNA, the CDR3 is TGCGCCAGCAGCTTGAGGTGGGGGCTAACCTACGAGCAGTACTTC. It specifies CASSLRWGLTYEQYF.

For the CDR3, the DNA is TGTGCCAGTAGGAAAGGACTAGCGGGCTCCTACGAGCAGTACTTC. This encodes CASRKGLAGSYEQYF. The rearrangement uses TRBV19 and TRBJ2-7; 11 nucleotides line up with TRBD2. The germline CDR1 and CDR2 sequences are LNHDA and SQIVND (reference sequence). Germline trimming cut 6 bases from V and 0 bases from J; bases unmatched to any gene: 4. This CDR3 spans 15 amino acids.

The count of this clone is one. The J gene is TRBJ2-7, the V gene TRBV5-6; TRBD2 agrees at 9 bases. Trimming removed 0 bases from V and 2 bases from J; junction bases left unmatched: 6. The CDR3 is 16 residues long. Germline CDR1 and CDR2: SGHDT and YYEEEE. The CDR3 nucleotides read TGTGCCAGCAGCTTGGTCGGGTCTAGCGGGGCCTACGAGCAGTACTTC. Amino acid sequence: CASSLVGSSGAYEQYF.

This clone was counted once. J is TRBJ2-2 and V is TRBV11-2; D is undetermined. The ends were cut back, 5 bases at V and 5 bases at J, with 12 bases in the middle. Per the germline V gene, CDR1 is SGHAT and CDR2 is FQNNGV. The CDR3 extends over 14 amino acids. DNA for the CDR3: TGTGCCAGCAGCCCCATCGTCGGGACCGGGGAGCTGTTTTTT. This translates into CASSPIVGTGELFF.

This clone was seen a few times. This chain connects TRBV19 to TRBJ1-1; D gene unclear. In germline, CDR1 is LNHDA, CDR2 SQIVND (reference sequence). V lost 6 bases, J lost 0 bases, and 8 bases lay in between. This CDR3 region has 13 residues. The CDR3: CASRRGLNTEAFF. CDR3 DNA sequence: TGTGCCAGTAGGCGGGGATTGAACACTGAAGCTTTCTTT.

The J gene is TRBJ1-4, the V gene TRBV7-4; TRBD1 matches 10 bases. The CDR3 totals 15 residues. With 2 bases clipped from V and 8 bases from J, the junction kept 5 bases outside the gene matches. Germline loops: CDR1 SGHVT, CDR2 SQSDAQ. CDR3 sequence (DNA): TGTGCCAGCAGCTTACGGGGGACAGGGGACGAAAAACTGTTTTTT. Translated: CASSLRGTGDEKLFF.

This clone was counted once. Mismatch with germline at one junction end may stem from a read error. The chain joins TRBV2 to TRBJ1-2; D unresolved. Germline V gene sequence: CDR1 SNHLY, CDR2 FYNNEI. This CDR3 has 14 residues. Here the CDR3 DNA reads TGTGCCGGCAGTGAAACACGAATATTCTATGGCTACACCTTC. Amino acid sequence: CAGSETRIFYGYTF.

V and J are TRBV7-2 and TRBJ1-2; D is unclear. Germline V lookup: CDR1 SGHTA, CDR2 FQGNSA. The CDR3 extends over 16 amino acids. The V gene lost 5 bases and the J gene lost 8 bases, with 24 bases spanning the gap. CDR3 sequence (DNA): TGTGCCAGCAGCGTAACTAGGGCGGGCAGAACGGGCGGCTACACCTTC. This translates into CASSVTRAGRTGGYTF.

V gene TRBV11-2 combines with J gene TRBJ2-7, with TRBD1 identical over 9 bases. Germline CDR1 reads SGHAT; CDR2 reads FQNNGV. The CDR3 is made up of 17 amino acids. Trimming at V came to 6 bases and at J to 1 base, leaving 13 bases not matched to a gene. CDR3 amino acids: CASSFLLPGQGSYEQYF. In DNA, the CDR3 is TGTGCCAGCAGTTTCCTATTACCGGGACAGGGTTCCTACGAGCAGTACTTC.

This clone was seen a few times. This chain uses TRBV7-2 with TRBJ2-7; 9 nucleotides agree with TRBD1. CDR1 SGHTA and CDR2 FQGNSA come from the germline V gene. The J segment lost 3 bases and the V segment lost 5 bases, leaving 8 bases of the junction unmatched. The CDR3 covers 15 residues. The CDR3, as DNA: TGTGCCAGCAGCCGGGACAGGGAATCCGTCTACGAGCAGTACTTC. Protein product: CASSRDRESVYEQYF.

This chain uses TRBV6-5 with TRBJ2-3; TRBD2 matches at 11 bases. CDR3 length: 13 residues. The trim removed 4 bases at V and 11 bases at J, leaving 5 bases unmatched. CDR1 MNHEY and CDR2 SVGAGI come from the germline V gene. CDR3 residues: CASSSAGLAVQYF. CDR3 bases: TGTGCCAGCAGTTCCGCGGGACTAGCGGTGCAGTATTTT.

With regard to this clone: The same CDR3 arises from other DNA sequences in this sample as well. In DNA, the CDR3 is TGTGCCAGCAGCGTAGGGGGGGGCTCTGGAAACACCATATATTTT. This sequence encodes CASSVGGGSGNTIYF. This chain uses TRBV9 with TRBJ1-3; TRBD1 is a possible D gene (5 bases). V lost 0 bases and J lost 0, with 7 bases in between. CDR1 is SGDLS and CDR2 is YYNGEE in the germline V gene. The CDR3 runs to 15 residues.

CDR3 loop: CASSGTFSSTDTQYF. The CDR3, as DNA: TGCGCCAGCAGCGGGACTTTTTCTAGCACAGATACGCAGTATTTT. The gene calls are TRBV5-1 and TRBJ2-3; weak D call: TRBD2 (6 bases). CDR1 and CDR2 from the germline V gene are SGHRS and YFSETQ. The CDR3 contains 15 residues. Trimming removed 4 bases from V and 0 bases from J, with 12 bases in between.